This TCR beta chain was identified during a study of low-dose radiotherapy and immunotherapy resistance in tumors. For the study at large: Patients were treated with intravenous nivolumab at 240 mg every two weeks and were also dosed with ipilimumab at 1 mg/kg every six weeks.

The CDR3 loop spans 14 amino acids. V shed 2 bases and J shed 7 bases, with 11 bases lying between them. This clonotype was seen ten or more times. As to time point: before trial treatment. Alpha and beta chains were covered, as first-strand cDNA relied on TRAV- and TRBV-specific primers. TCRs underwent 20 PCR cycles of amplification with a constant-region primer and V-primer adapter. TCRdb recomputed calls from the reads with MiXCR, one row per CDR3 protein. The repertoire consists of tens of thousands of distinct CDR3 sequences, with roughly a sixth occurring once and the leading ten covering roughly 2.8%.

The chain employs TRBV12-3 or TRBV12-4 and TRBJ1-4, with D possibly being TRBD1 (6 bases). The starting material was PBMCs, obtained before treatment. This clonotype originated in a male donor with prostate cancer. This chain's CDR3 is CASSLWQGSEKLFF. CDR3 coding DNA: TGTGCCAGCAGTTTATGGCAGGGGAGTGAAAAACTGTTTTTT.